The 30 T cell receptor beta chains in this list originate from one sample, sequenced in a study of T cell changes during pregnancy in multiple sclerosis. The protocol was immunoSEQ multiplex PCR, while the TCRdb copy is restricted to in-frame clones and leaves out a portion. This repertoire shows 40,000 to 50,000 clones, approximately 91% found once; its top ten account for about a tenth. The specimen comprised CD8+ T cells from peripheral blood mononuclear cells, sampled after pregnancy. These receptors all come from a female donor with multiple sclerosis, enrolled in a pregnancy study.

V is TRBV19 and J is TRBJ1-2, with TRBD1 matching over 8 bases. The CDR3 covers 15 residues. Germline loops: CDR1 LNHDA, CDR2 SQIVND (reference sequence). Trimming took 5 bases from V and 7 from J; bases not matched to a gene: 12. CDR3: CASSGYRGTDSGYTF. CDR3 DNA: TGTGCCAGTAGTGGGTACAGGGGGACGGACTCTGGCTACACCTTC.

The chain joins TRBV4-1 to TRBJ2-7; D is possibly TRBD2 (6 bases). The CDR3 is made up of 14 amino acids. Trimming shortened V by 1 base and J by 4 bases, and 11 bases separated the two germline ends. CDR1 and CDR2 (germline): MGHRA, YSYEKL. The CDR3 region is CASSQVGGWYEQYF. CDR3 DNA sequence: TGCGCCAGCAGCCAAGTCGGAGGGTGGTACGAGCAGTACTTC.

V gene TRBV19 combines with J gene TRBJ2-7, with D possibly matching TRBD2 (6 bases). Trimming took off 4 bases at V and 2 bases at J, with 21 bases between the two ends. Germline V gene data show CDR1 as LNHDA and CDR2 as SQIVND (reference sequence). There are 17 residues in the CDR3. CDR3 sequence (DNA): TGTGCCAGTAGTACCAGGGCCCGGGACTCCGTGGCCTACGAGCAGTACTTC. As protein: CASSTRARDSVAYEQYF.

V gene TRBV27 combines with J gene TRBJ2-1; D might be TRBD1 (6 bases). The V and J ends lost 3 bases and 3 bases respectively, with 9 bases between them. This CDR3 has 14 amino acids. The V gene's germline CDR1 is MNHEY and CDR2 SMNVEV (reference sequence). The CDR3 DNA follows: TGTGCCAGCAGTTTGAGGGGGAACTACAATGAGCAGTTCTTC. The encoded protein is CASSLRGNYNEQFF.

The chain couples TRBV30 to TRBJ1-1; no reliable D call. V lost 2 bases, J lost 5 bases, and 18 bases lay in between. Germline V lookup: CDR1 GTSNPN, CDR2 SVGIG (reference sequence). The CDR3 contains 15 residues. The CDR3 region has the DNA TGTGCCTGGAGTCCTCGAGGCAGCTATTATACTGAAGCTTTCTTT. It yields the protein CAWSPRGSYYTEAFF.

V and J are TRBV4-1 and TRBJ2-2; 9 nucleotides align to TRBD2. V was pared by 3 bases and J by 7 bases, with 15 bases of the junction left unmatched. CDR1 and CDR2 (germline): MGHRA, YSYEKL. This CDR3 has 18 residues. CDR3 protein: CASSHAARGGGAGGELFF. The CDR3 DNA reads as TGCGCCAGCAGCCACGCTGCCAGGGGCGGGGGGGCTGGCGGGGAGCTGTTTTTT.

The chain is built from TRBV6-6 and TRBJ1-2; possible D gene TRBD1, 5 bases. This CDR3 has 13 amino acids. V gave up 7 bases and J gave up 8 bases, with 17 bases separating them. From germline, CDR1 is MNHNY and CDR2 SVGAGI (reference sequence). CDR3 residues: CASTDGGRAGYTF. For the CDR3, the DNA is TGTGCCAGCACCGACGGGGGGAGGGCCGGCTACACCTTC.

V gene TRBV5-6 combines with J gene TRBJ2-5; 9 bases fit TRBD1. CDR1 is SGHDT, CDR2 YYEEEE, per germline. Trimming cost V 2 bases and J 4 bases; bases outside gene matches: 6. This CDR3 spans 15 amino acids. The CDR3 loop reads CASSFSGGQGETQYF. CDR3 bases: TGTGCCAGCAGCTTCTCGGGGGGACAGGGAGAGACCCAGTACTTC.

This chain connects TRBV2 to TRBJ2-5; no definite D call. CDR1 SNHLY and CDR2 FYNNEI come from the germline V gene. CDR3 length equals 12 residues. With 2 bases removed from V and 4 bases from J, the gap between germline ends came to 5 bases. Here the CDR3 DNA reads TGTGCCAGCAGTGAATTCATAGAGACCCAGTACTTC. Its protein is CASSEFIETQYF.

The rearrangement joins TRBV27 to TRBJ1-5, with D possibly being TRBD1 (6 bases). There are 14 residues in the CDR3. From germline, CDR1 is MNHEY and CDR2 SMNVEV (reference sequence). V shed 4 bases and J shed 1 base, with 8 bases lying between them. The CDR3 protein is CASSSDRSNQPQHF. Here the CDR3 DNA reads TGTGCCAGCAGTTCAGACAGGAGCAATCAGCCCCAGCATTTT.

This chain uses TRBV25-1 with TRBJ2-4, with D unresolved. Germline V gene data show CDR1 as MGHDK and CDR2 as SYGVNS. This CDR3 has 15 amino acids. V dropped 4 bases and J dropped 0 bases, with 10 bases sitting between them. This CDR3 is CASSGDTVAKNIQYF. The DNA of the CDR3 is TGTGCCAGCAGTGGAGATACAGTAGCCAAAAACATTCAGTACTTC.

V and J are TRBV29-1 and TRBJ2-5; 9 bases align to TRBD1. The end of the DNA is better explained by TRBJ2-7, so the J call may be wrong. The germline V gene has CDR1 SQVTM and CDR2 ANQGSEA. This CDR3 has 13 residues. Here the CDR3 reads CSVGTGGTYEQYF. DNA for the CDR3: TGCAGCGTTGGAACAGGGGGCACCTACGAGCAGTACTTC.

The rearrangement joins TRBV13 to TRBJ2-7; perhaps TRBD2 as D (5 bases). CDR1 is PRHDT, CDR2 FYEKMQ, per germline (reference sequence). Trimming took 0 bases from V and 6 from J, leaving 12 bases between them. The CDR3 extends over 14 amino acids. The CDR3 spells CASSLGVGAAEQYF. The DNA of the CDR3 is TGTGCCAGCAGCTTAGGAGTGGGAGCCGCCGAGCAGTACTTC.

This chain uses TRBV9 with TRBJ2-5, with TRBD2 matching over 8 bases. This CDR3 has 16 residues. After removal of 0 bases from V and 4 bases from J, the junction contained 8 bases not matched to a gene. Looked up from germline, CDR1 is SGDLS and CDR2 is YYNGEE. The CDR3 DNA follows: TGTGCCAGCAGCGTAGTGGCGGGGGGAGGGTTAGAGACCCAGTACTTC. Encoded protein: CASSVVAGGGLETQYF.

The rearrangement uses TRBV5-6 and TRBJ2-7, with 7 bases aligning to TRBD2. CDR3 length: 15 residues. The trim removed 0 bases at V and 1 base at J, leaving 4 bases unmatched. CDR1 SGHDT and CDR2 YYEEEE come from the germline V gene. CDR3 loop: CASSLGSSGSYEQYF. The CDR3 DNA sequence: TGTGCCAGCAGCTTGGGGTCTAGCGGATCCTACGAGCAGTACTTC.

The chain's CDR3 is CASSVTGYNEQFF. The CDR3 coding sequence is TGTGCCAGCAGTGTGACAGGTTACAATGAGCAGTTCTTC. V and J are TRBV6-4 and TRBJ2-1; D is possibly TRBD1 (6 bases). Trimming pared 4 bases from V and 4 bases from J, leaving 8 bases between. Germline CDR1 and CDR2: MRHNA and SNTAGT. The CDR3 is made up of 13 amino acids.

The chain has TRBV5-6 and TRBJ2-1, with 8 nucleotides matching TRBD1. The CDR3 totals 14 residues. The ends lost 4 bases at V and 3 bases at J; junction bases unmatched: 3. Germline CDR1 is SGHDT and CDR2 is YYEEEE. CDR3 in amino acids: CASSEGQDYNEQFF. In DNA form, the CDR3 reads TGTGCCAGCAGCGAGGGACAGGACTACAATGAGCAGTTCTTC.

The V gene is TRBV9, the J gene TRBJ2-5, with a possible D match to TRBD2 (6 bases). V gave up 0 bases and J gave up 1 base, with 16 bases separating them. The CDR3 has 17 amino acids. Germline-derived CDR1 and CDR2 are SGDLS and YYNGEE. The CDR3 reads CASSVGVADAVQETQYF. As DNA, the CDR3 is TGTGCCAGCAGCGTAGGGGTAGCGGACGCCGTCCAAGAGACCCAGTACTTC.

This sequence joins TRBV27 and TRBJ2-5; TRBD2 is a possible D gene (6 bases). Looked up from germline, CDR1 is MNHEY and CDR2 is SMNVEV (reference sequence). V gave up 1 base and J gave up 1 base, with 22 bases separating them. This CDR3 has 19 residues. The DNA of the CDR3 is TGTGCCAGCAGTTTATGGGGGGTCGGGCACCAAGGCCTCCAAGAGACCCAGTACTTC. This translates into CASSLWGVGHQGLQETQYF.

The chain links TRBV4-1 to TRBJ1-2; 8 bases line up with TRBD1. CDR1 and CDR2 (germline): MGHRA, YSYEKL. Losses at the gene ends were 4 bases for V and 8 bases for J; bases not matched to a gene: 6. There are 13 residues in the CDR3. The CDR3: CASSLQGAEGYTF. CDR3 bases: TGCGCCAGCAGCCTGCAGGGGGCTGAAGGCTACACCTTC.

The chain's CDR3 is CASSPRGAEQYF. CDR3 in DNA: TGTGCCAGCTCACCCCGTGGGGCCGAGCAGTACTTC. The chain combines TRBV18 with TRBJ2-7; the D gene is possibly TRBD1 (5 bases). Looked up from germline, CDR1 is KGHSH and CDR2 is LQKENI. The germline V and J ends were trimmed by 3 bases and 6 bases, with 9 bases remaining between them. The CDR3 runs to 12 residues. Together with reference TRBV18 and TRBJ2-7, the CDR3 gives the full variable domain: NAGVMQNPRHLVRRRGQEARLRCSPMKGHSHVYWYRQLPEEGLKFMVYLQKENIIDESGMPKERFSAEFPKEGPSILRIQQVVRGDSAAYFCASSPRGAEQYFGPGTRLTVT.

The chain uses TRBV19 and TRBJ2-1; TRBD1 agrees at 7 bases. Unmatched junction bases numbered 3, after V lost 3 bases and J lost 4 bases. The CDR3 extends over 14 amino acids. In germline, CDR1 is LNHDA, CDR2 SQIVND (reference sequence). CDR3 protein: CASSIPQGYNEQFF. Here the CDR3 DNA reads TGTGCCAGTAGTATCCCACAGGGGTACAATGAGCAGTTCTTC.

The gene calls are TRBV10-3 and TRBJ2-1; 8 nucleotides align to TRBD1. Germline CDR1 and CDR2: ENHRY and SYGVKD. This CDR3 has 16 residues. With 0 bases clipped from V and 6 bases from J, the junction kept 7 bases outside the gene matches. The chain's CDR3 is CAISESKDREFNEQFF. CDR3 coding DNA: TGTGCCATCAGTGAGTCGAAGGACAGGGAGTTCAATGAGCAGTTCTTC.

This chain uses TRBV7-3 with TRBJ2-5; tentatively, D is TRBD2 (7 bases). This CDR3 region has 15 residues. Trimming shortened V by 1 base and J by 1 base, and 10 bases separated the two germline ends. CDR1 and CDR2 (germline): SGHTA, FQGTGA. The CDR3 loop is CASSLSAGAQETQYF. The CDR3 DNA sequence: TGTGCCAGCAGCTTAAGTGCGGGGGCCCAAGAGACCCAGTACTTC. The full variable domain, rest sourced from reference TRBV7-3 and TRBJ2-5, is GAGVSQTPSNKVTEKGKYVELRCDPISGHTALYWYRQSLGQGPEFLIYFQGTGAADDSGLPNDRFFAVRPEGSVSTLKIQRTERGDSAVYLCASSLSAGAQETQYFGPGTRLLVL.

The V gene is TRBV27, the J gene TRBJ1-1; D is ambiguous. V gave up 1 base and J gave up 4 bases, with 10 bases separating them. Germline V CDR1 and CDR2: MNHEY, SMNVEV (reference sequence). This CDR3 region has 14 residues. This chain's CDR3 is CASSLLSESTEAFF. CDR3 sequence (DNA): TGTGCCAGCAGTTTATTAAGTGAGAGCACTGAAGCTTTCTTT.

This chain joins TRBV27 and TRBJ1-1; 8 positions agree with TRBD1. Germline values: CDR1 MNHEY, CDR2 SMNVEV (reference sequence). V trimming: 0 bases; J trimming: 3 bases; junction bases outside the gene matches: 3. There are 15 residues in the CDR3. Here the CDR3 reads CASSLSDRGYTEAFF. DNA for the CDR3: TGTGCCAGCAGTTTATCTGACAGGGGTTACACTGAAGCTTTCTTT.

This clone has just a few counts. The gene calls are TRBV14 and TRBJ1-2; 7 nucleotides match TRBD1. After removal of 0 bases from V and 2 bases from J, the junction contained 3 bases not matched to a gene. Germline-derived CDR1 and CDR2 are SGHDN and FVKESK. The CDR3 has 15 residues. The CDR3, as DNA: TGTGCCAGCAGCCAAGATTGGGGACAGAACTATGGCTACACCTTC. The encoded protein is CASSQDWGQNYGYTF.

The chain uses TRBV6-5 and TRBJ2-5; 8 bases fit TRBD1. The CDR3 length is 15 residues. Germline V gene lookup returns CDR1 MNHEY and CDR2 SVGAGI. The ends lost 2 bases at V and 2 bases at J; junction bases unmatched: 4. Here the CDR3 DNA reads TGTGCCAGCAGTTACCACGGACAGGGTCAAGAGACCCAGTACTTC. It specifies CASSYHGQGQETQYF.

This clone was found once. V gene TRBV7-9 combines with J gene TRBJ1-2, with 8 positions matching TRBD1. The germline gives CDR1 SEHNR, CDR2 FQNEAQ (reference sequence). V lost 6 bases to trimming and J lost 4 bases; unmatched junction nucleotides: 4. The CDR3 spans 13 residues. In DNA, the CDR3 is TGTGCCAGCAGTCCAGGGGGCAGCTATGGCTACACCTTC. It encodes CASSPGGSYGYTF.

V is TRBV6-1 and J is TRBJ1-2, with D perhaps matching TRBD1 (6 bases). Germline assignment: CDR1 MNHNS and CDR2 SASEGT. CDR3 length: 15 amino acids. The ends were cut back, 4 bases at V and 4 bases at J, with 16 bases in the middle. The CDR3 DNA sequence: TGTGCCAGCAGTGTCAGGGGAGGGGAGGTCTATGGCTACACCTTC. It encodes CASSVRGGEVYGYTF.